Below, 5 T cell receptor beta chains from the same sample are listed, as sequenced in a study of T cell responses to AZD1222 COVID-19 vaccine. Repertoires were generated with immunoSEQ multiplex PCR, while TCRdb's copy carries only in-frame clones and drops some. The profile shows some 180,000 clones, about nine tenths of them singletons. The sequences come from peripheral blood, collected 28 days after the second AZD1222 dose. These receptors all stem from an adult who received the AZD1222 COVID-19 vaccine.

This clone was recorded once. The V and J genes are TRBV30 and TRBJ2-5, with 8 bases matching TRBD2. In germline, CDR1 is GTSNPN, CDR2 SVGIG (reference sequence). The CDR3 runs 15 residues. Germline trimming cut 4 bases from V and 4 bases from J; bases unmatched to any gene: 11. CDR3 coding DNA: TGTGCCTGGACCCGGGAGGGCCTAACCTCAGAGACCCAGTACTTC. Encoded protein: CAWTREGLTSETQYF.

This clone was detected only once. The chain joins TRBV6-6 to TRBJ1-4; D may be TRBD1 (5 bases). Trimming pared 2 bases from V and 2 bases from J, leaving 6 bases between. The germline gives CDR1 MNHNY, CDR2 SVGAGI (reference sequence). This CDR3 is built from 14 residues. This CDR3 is CASSYGDTNEKLFF. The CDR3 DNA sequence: TGTGCCAGCAGTTACGGGGACACTAATGAAAAACTGTTTTTT.

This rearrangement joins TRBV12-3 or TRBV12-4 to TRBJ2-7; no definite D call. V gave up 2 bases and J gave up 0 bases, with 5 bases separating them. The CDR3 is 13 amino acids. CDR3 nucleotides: TGTGCCAGCAGTTTATATACCTCCTACGAGCAGTACTTC. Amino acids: CASSLYTSYEQYF.

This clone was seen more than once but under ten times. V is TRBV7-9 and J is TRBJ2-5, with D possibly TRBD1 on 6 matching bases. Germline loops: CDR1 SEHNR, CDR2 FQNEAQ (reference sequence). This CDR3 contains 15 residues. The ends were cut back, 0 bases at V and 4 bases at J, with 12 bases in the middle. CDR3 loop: CASSLAVTGIETQYF. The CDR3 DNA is TGTGCCAGCAGCTTAGCCGTTACAGGGATAGAGACCCAGTACTTC.

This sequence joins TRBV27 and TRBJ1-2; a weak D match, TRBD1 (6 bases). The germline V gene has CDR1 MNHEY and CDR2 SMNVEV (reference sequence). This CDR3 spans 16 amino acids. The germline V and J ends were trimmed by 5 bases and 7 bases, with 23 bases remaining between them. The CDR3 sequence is CASSRALGQRPSGYTF. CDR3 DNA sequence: TGTGCCAGCAGTAGAGCACTCGGACAGCGGCCAAGTGGCTACACCTTC.